The 7 T cell receptor beta chains below were found in one sample sequenced in a study of T cell repertoires in cytomegalovirus infection. MiXCR, run by TCRdb on the reads, gives a single entry per CDR3 protein. The sample carries 71,000 or so distinct CDR3 sequences, about 20% recorded once. These TCRs are of unknown antigen specificity. The material was CD8+ T cells from cultured PBMCs, obtained from culture after CMV antigen stimulation. The receptor source for this set is a human donor in good health (CMV status not recorded). Some clones in this sample may be carry-over from other donors' samples.

This clonotype was seen a handful of times. The chain combines TRBV7-2 with TRBJ2-5; 11 bases are a match to TRBD2. The CDR3 consists of 16 residues. V lost 2 bases and J lost 5; bases outside the gene matches: 7. Germline V CDR1 and CDR2: SGHTA, FQGNSA. CDR3 sequence (DNA): TGTGCCAGCAGCTTAACCGGACTAGCGGGCGCCGAGACCCAGTACTTC. Translated: CASSLTGLAGAETQYF.

V and J are TRBV7-9 and TRBJ1-1, with D possibly being TRBD1 (5 bases). The V end was cut by 5 bases, the J end by 6 bases, with 16 bases between. The CDR3 totals 14 residues. CDR1 and CDR2 from the germline V gene are SEHNR and FQNEAQ (reference sequence). CDR3 loop: CASSDSGLIPEAFF. In DNA form, the CDR3 reads TGTGCCAGCAGCGATTCGGGACTGATCCCTGAAGCTTTCTTT.

The chain combines TRBV30 with TRBJ1-5; D is uncertain. CDR1 is GTSNPN, CDR2 SVGIG, per germline (reference sequence). The CDR3 has 14 residues. The V end lost 0 bases, the J end lost 0 bases, and 6 bases lay between the germline ends. CDR3: CAWSVESSNQPQHF. CDR3 nucleotide sequence: TGTGCCTGGAGTGTTGAAAGTAGCAATCAGCCCCAGCATTTT.

This clonotype was observed a few times. The chain carries TRBV4-3 and TRBJ2-7, with 9 bases lining up with TRBD1. The CDR3 sequence is 16 residues long. Germline assignment: CDR1 LGHNA and CDR2 YSLEER. Losses at the gene ends were 3 bases for V and 6 bases for J; bases not matched to a gene: 12. CDR3 in amino acids: CASSQDPPATGGEQYF. The CDR3, as DNA: TGCGCCAGCAGCCAGGACCCTCCGGCGACAGGGGGCGAGCAGTACTTC.

This clonotype was seen at least ten times. The CDR3 nucleotides are TGCGCCAGCAGCCCGGGGGGAGGAGAGACCCAGTACTTC. This encodes CASSPGGGETQYF. V gene TRBV4-1 combines with J gene TRBJ2-5; TRBD2 aligns across 7 bases. J was trimmed by 4 bases and V by 4 bases; bases with no gene match: 3. The CDR3 spans 13 residues. Looked up from germline, CDR1 is MGHRA and CDR2 is YSYEKL.

This clonotype came up a few times. V and J are TRBV11-1 and TRBJ2-1, with TRBD2 matching over 10 bases. The germline gives CDR1 SGHAT, CDR2 FQDESV (reference sequence). This CDR3 has 18 residues. V was pared by 4 bases and J by 0 bases, with 9 bases of the junction left unmatched. The CDR3 sequence is CASSSLAGQSASYNEQFF. In DNA form, the CDR3 reads TGTGCCAGCAGCTCACTAGCGGGGCAAAGTGCCTCCTACAATGAGCAGTTCTTC.

This clonotype has only a few counts. This chain connects TRBV10-3 to TRBJ2-7; TRBD1 or TRBD2 may be the D gene (6 bases each). Germline V CDR1 and CDR2: ENHRY, SYGVKD. The V end was cut by 4 bases, the J end by 4 bases, with 20 bases between. CDR3 length: 16 amino acids. CDR3: CAISAVGWGADYEQYF. CDR3 nucleotides: TGTGCCATCAGTGCGGTAGGTTGGGGGGCGGATTACGAGCAGTACTTC.